The T cell receptor (beta chain) described here comes from a study of regulatory T cells in long-lasting Graves disease. Study-level findings and limits: Accuracy might have suffered from few samples.

Time point: newly diagnosed GD, antithyroid drugs for less than 3 months. Following extraction of RNA from PBMCs, that RNA was used to make the TCR library. Combining iRepertoire HTBI primers with Arm-PCR of CDR3 regions, the authors built TCR beta libraries. TCRdb re-called the multiplex PCR reads through MiXCR, storing one row per CDR3 protein. Among about 440,000 distinct CDR3 sequences listed, roughly 17% were seen once. The CDR3 length is 14 residues. Between the trimmed V and J ends, which lost 9 bases and 1 base, there was a span of 16 bases. This clonotype was recorded at least ten times. Its antigen is still unknown. These data also featured in a second study, about T cells in Graves' hyperthyroidism and ophthalmopathy. As reported in that work: The diagnostic basis comprised clinical symptoms, serum thyroxine and TRAb, thyroid ultrasound and orbital computed tomography. The HTBI primer set was used in a first-round RT-PCR of the TCR CDR3. Also found in blood were most expanded thyroid clonotypes above 0.001.

The J gene is TRBJ2-7, the V gene TRBV12-3 or TRBV12-4, with D possibly matching TRBD2 (5 bases). This TCR came from a woman aged 25 to 39 with Graves disease. Sequenced here: peripheral blood mononuclear cells (PBMCs), sampled at new diagnosis, from a patient treated with antithyroid drugs. The CDR3 reads CASARGPSSYEQYF. CDR3 DNA: TGTGCCAGTGCTCGCGGGCCTTCATCCTACGAGCAGTACTTC.